Described below is a single T cell receptor (beta chain) sequence and its context. The data originate from a study of sequential checkpoint blockade in melanoma. Data came from immunoSEQ multiplex PCR; TCRdb stores just in-frame clones and leaves some out. The sample records 20,000 or so clones, 75% to 85% being singletons. Germline values: CDR1 SGHDT, CDR2 YYEEEE. With V trimmed by 2 bases and J by 6 bases, 5 bases remained unmatched. The CDR3 runs 14 residues. Treatment specified: randomized to nivolumab then ipilimumab (arm A) or the reverse (arm B). None of the patients previously received DNA-damaging chemotherapy. Sorted cells were live CD3+CD8+, lacking CD19 and CD56, from PBMCs.

The chain is built from TRBV5-6 and TRBJ2-7, with 10 positions matching TRBD2. The sequencing here drew on CD8+ T cells sorted from blood (inferred from file names), taken from a patient given nivolumab and ipilimumab in sequence. This receptor was obtained from a human donor with melanoma. CDR3 sequence (DNA): TGTGCCAGCAGCTTACCTAGCGGGAGCGGCGAGCAGTACTTC. Protein product: CASSLPSGSGEQYF.